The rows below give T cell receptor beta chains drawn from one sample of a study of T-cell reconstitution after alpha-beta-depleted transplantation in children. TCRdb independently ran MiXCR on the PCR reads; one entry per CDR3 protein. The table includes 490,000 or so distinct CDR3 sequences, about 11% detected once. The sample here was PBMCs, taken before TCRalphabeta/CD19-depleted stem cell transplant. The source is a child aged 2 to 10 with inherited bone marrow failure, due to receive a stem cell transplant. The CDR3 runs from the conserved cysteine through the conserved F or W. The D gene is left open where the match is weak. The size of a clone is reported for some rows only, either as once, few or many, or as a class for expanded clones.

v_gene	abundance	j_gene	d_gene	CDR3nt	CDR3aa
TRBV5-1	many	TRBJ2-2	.	TGCGCCAGCAGCCCGGACAGTACGAACACCGGGGAGCTGTTTTTT	CASSPDSTNTGELFF
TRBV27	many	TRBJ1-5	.	TGTGCCAGCAGTTCAATCCAGGGGTATAGCAATCAGCCCCAGCATTTT	CASSSIQGYSNQPQHF
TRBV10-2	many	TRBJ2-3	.	TGCGCCAGCAGTGAGTTAGGGTCGGGTACGCAGTATTTT	CASSELGSGTQYF
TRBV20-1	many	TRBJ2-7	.	TGCAGTGCTTCATCCGGGACTCGCTTCCGCGAGCAGTACTTC	CSASSGTRFREQYF
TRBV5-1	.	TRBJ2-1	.	TGCGCCAGCAGCTCCCCGACCGCGGGGACCTACAATGAGCAGTTCTTC	CASSSPTAGTYNEQFF
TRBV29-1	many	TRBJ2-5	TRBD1	TGCAGCGTTGACCCTGACAGGGGACGTTTCTTC	CSVDPDRGRFF
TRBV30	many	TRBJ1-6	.	TGTGCCTGGAGCGAAGGACCAATTTCACCCCTCCACTTT	CAWSEGPISPLHF
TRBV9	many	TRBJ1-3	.	TGTGCCAGCAGCGTAGCTTGGGGAAACGGAAACACCATATATTTT	CASSVAWGNGNTIYF
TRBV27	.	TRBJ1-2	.	TGTGCCAGCAGTGAAACCGGACGGATTTCTAACTATGGCTACACCTTC	CASSETGRISNYGYTF
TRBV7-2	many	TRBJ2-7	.	TGTGCCAGCAGCCCAGGAACCGGGGCCGCCTACGAGCAGTACTTC	CASSPGTGAAYEQYF
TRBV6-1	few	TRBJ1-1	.	TGTGCCAGCAGTGGGTGGGGGACTGAAGCTTTCTTT	CASSGWGTEAFF
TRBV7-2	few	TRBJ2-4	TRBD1	TGTGCCAGCAGCTTAAGTGTGACAGGGGGGGGCATTCAGTACTTC	CASSLSVTGGGIQYF
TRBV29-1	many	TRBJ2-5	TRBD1	TGCAGCGCCACAGGGGGCTGGGAGACCCAGTACTTC	CSATGGWETQYF
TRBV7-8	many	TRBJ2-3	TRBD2	TGTGCCAGCAGCCCACTCCCGGGCGGGAGGCCTAGCACAGATACGCAGTATTTT	CASSPLPGGRPSTDTQYF
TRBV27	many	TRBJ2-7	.	TGTGCCAGCAGTCCCTCGGTGGGTTTCCTAGTTTACGAGCAGTACTTC	CASSPSVGFLVYEQYF
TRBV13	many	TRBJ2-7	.	TGTGCCAGCAGCTTAGGTGGCAGGGCCCATACCTACGCGTACTTC	CASSLGGRAHTYAYF
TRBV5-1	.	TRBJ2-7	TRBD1	TGCGCCAGCAGCTTGGGGCAGGGGGCTCACGAGCAGTACTTC	CASSLGQGAHEQYF
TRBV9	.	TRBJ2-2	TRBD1	TGTGCCAGCAGCGCCGGGGGACAGGCCGGCGGGGAGCTGTTTTTT	CASSAGGQAGGELFF
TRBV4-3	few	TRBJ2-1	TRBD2	TGCGCCAGCAGCCAAGTCGACAGCGGGAGTGGATACAATGAGCAGTTCTTC	CASSQVDSGSGYNEQFF
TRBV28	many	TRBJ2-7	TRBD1	TGTGCCAGCAGTTCCCGACAAATACAAGACAGGGGCGGGACCCACGAGCAGTACTTC	CASSSRQIQDRGGTHEQYF
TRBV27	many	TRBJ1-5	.	TGTGCCAGCAGTCAGGGTCGGGCGGACAATCAGCCCCAGCATTTT	CASSQGRADNQPQHF
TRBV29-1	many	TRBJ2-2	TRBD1	TGCAGCGTTGAAGGGACAGGGGAGACCGGGGAGCTGTTTTTT	CSVEGTGETGELFF